The 8 T cell receptor beta chains in this list originate from one sample, sequenced in a study of blood T cell repertoires in COVID-19. Profiling relied on immunoSEQ multiplex PCR, and the TCRdb table lists in-frame clones only, not all of them. The table lists approximately 280,000 clones, approximately 90% of them singletons. Material for sequencing was peripheral blood. Source of these receptors: a woman between 55 and 75 years old with acute or convalescent COVID-19.

The chain is built from TRBV30 and TRBJ2-7, with a weak D call TRBD2 (5 bases). This CDR3 has 16 residues. Germline V lookup: CDR1 GTSNPN, CDR2 SVGIG (reference sequence). Trimming stripped 2 bases from V and 6 bases from J, with 23 bases between. DNA for the CDR3: TGTGCCTGGAGTTCCCCATCCGGGGTGGTTTCCATCGAGCAGTACTTC. Protein: CAWSSPSGVVSIEQYF.

This clone appeared once. The V and J genes are TRBV10-3 and TRBJ1-1; 7 bases line up with TRBD1. CDR1 ENHRY and CDR2 SYGVKD come from the germline V gene. Trimming cost V 2 bases and J 11 bases; bases outside gene matches: 8. The length of the CDR3 is 13 residues. CDR3 nucleotides: TGTGCCATCAGTGAGCCAGGGGGGAGTGAGGCTTTCTTT. Amino acid sequence: CAISEPGGSEAFF.

CDR3 sequence reads: CASRRPGGGQSTEAFF. DNA of the CDR3: TGTGCCAGCAGGCGGCCAGGGGGAGGCCAGAGCACTGAAGCTTTCTTT. The rearrangement links TRBV7-9 to TRBJ1-1; 7 bases agree with TRBD1. This CDR3 spans 16 amino acids. Germline CDR1 SEHNR, CDR2 FQNEAQ (reference sequence). V was clipped by 6 bases and J by 4 bases; unmatched bases: 14.

As concerns this clone: In the same sample, other DNA sequences code for this CDR3. This CDR3 reads CASSQETGRSPLHF. The CDR3, as DNA: TGTGCCAGCAGCCAAGAGACAGGGCGATCACCCCTCCACTTT. This chain connects TRBV14 to TRBJ1-6, with 7 bases matching TRBD1. CDR1 is SGHDN, CDR2 FVKESK, per germline. Unmatched junction bases numbered 3, after V lost 0 bases and J lost 10 bases. CDR3 length: 14 residues.

CDR3 residues: CASSGDRNSPLHF. In DNA form, the CDR3 reads TGTGCCAGCAGCGGCGACAGGAATTCACCCCTCCACTTT. V is TRBV9 and J is TRBJ1-6; maybe TRBD1 (6 bases). Per the germline V gene, CDR1 is SGDLS and CDR2 is YYNGEE. This CDR3 is built from 13 residues. V lost 3 bases and J 7 bases, leaving 8 bases between the germline ends.

The rearrangement uses TRBV11-2 and TRBJ1-1; possibly TRBD1 for D (6 bases). This CDR3 is built from 13 residues. Germline V gene data show CDR1 as SGHAT and CDR2 as FQNNGV. Trimming removed 3 bases at V and 2 bases at J, with 7 bases between. This CDR3 reads CASSFGTNTEAFF. The CDR3 nucleotides are TGTGCCAGCAGCTTCGGGACAAACACTGAAGCTTTCTTT. The full variable domain, with the rest looked up from reference TRBV11-2 and TRBJ1-1, is EAGVAQSPRYKIIEKRQSVAFWCNPISGHATLYWYQQILGQGPKLLIQFQNNGVVDDSQLPKDRFSAERLKGVDSTLKIQPAKLEDSAVYLCASSFGTNTEAFFGQGTRLTVV.

This rearrangement joins TRBV10-3 to TRBJ2-4, with D tentatively TRBD2 (7 bases). Germline CDR1 ENHRY, CDR2 SYGVKD. CDR3 length equals 12 residues. The V and J ends lost 5 bases and 15 bases respectively, with 17 bases between them. CDR3 sequence (DNA): TGTGCCATCAGTAAAGACGGGGGGCCTGGGTACTTC. It yields the protein CAISKDGGPGYF.

The chain employs TRBV6-5 and TRBJ1-1; D is possibly TRBD1 (6 bases). The CDR3 contains 13 residues. Trimming shortened V by 6 bases and J by 6 bases, and 14 bases separated the two germline ends. Germline V gene lookup returns CDR1 MNHEY and CDR2 SVGAGI. The chain's CDR3 is CASRNSGVPEAFF. CDR3 in DNA: TGTGCCAGCAGGAACTCAGGGGTTCCTGAAGCTTTCTTT.